A selection of T cell receptor beta chains follows, all from one sample in a study of blood T cell repertoires in COVID-19. The table came from immunoSEQ multiplex PCR; TCRdb's copy has only in-frame clones and leaves some out. The sample holds about 210,000 clones; roughly 91% are singletons and the top ten take roughly 7.2%. Sequenced input: PBMCs or T cells enriched from blood (not recorded which). These receptors were taken from a man aged 30 to 45 in a cohort exposed to, infected with or recovered from COVID-19 (not recorded which). Both conserved end residues are part of each CDR3. Fields, in order: D gene, V gene, clone size, J gene, CDR3 protein, CDR3 DNA. A D gene is named only where the DNA matches it firmly. Clone size is given for some rows only: seen once, a few or many times, or a class if the clone is expanded.

>NA|TRBV6-1|NA|TRBJ1-1
CASSEAGLMRGRTEAFF
TGTGCCAGCAGTGAAGCGGGCTTAATGCGGGGGAGGACTGAAGCTTTCTTT
>NA|TRBV21-1|NA|TRBJ1-2
CASSIEGGYTF
TGTGCCAGCAGCATTGAGGGTGGCTACACCTTC
>TRBD1|TRBV18|NA|TRBJ1-2
CASSPPTGNYGYTF
TGTGCCAGCTCACCTCCGACAGGGAACTATGGCTACACCTTC
>TRBD1|TRBV6-5|once|TRBJ2-7
CGTGTGGYEQYF
TGTGGCACCGGGACAGGGGGCTACGAGCAGTACTTC
>TRBD2|TRBV28|NA|TRBJ2-3
CASSRGVSQESDTQYF
TGTGCCAGCAGTCGGGGGGTGAGTCAGGAATCAGATACGCAGTATTTT
>TRBD1|TRBV27|NA|TRBJ1-4
CASSLRQGLREKLFF
TGTGCCAGCAGTCTCAGACAGGGTCTGAGGGAAAAACTGTTTTTT
>NA|TRBV7-2|NA|TRBJ2-7
CASSLSRGLGNEQYF
TGTGCCAGCAGCTTGTCCAGGGGTCTTGGGAACGAGCAGTACTTC
>NA|TRBV5-4|NA|TRBJ1-1
CASSFLQGWSTEAFF
TGTGCCAGCAGCTTCCTACAGGGTTGGAGCACTGAAGCTTTCTTT
>TRBD1|TRBV20-1|NA|TRBJ2-3
CSASPGQGGTDTQYF
TGCAGTGCTAGTCCCGGACAGGGGGGCACAGATACGCAGTATTTT
>NA|TRBV5-1|NA|TRBJ1-1
CASGLGGNTEAFF
TGCGCCAGCGGACTGGGGGGGAACACTGAAGCTTTCTTT
>NA|TRBV6-2/TRBV6-3|NA|TRBJ2-5
CASSLTGIGGETQYF
TGTGCCAGCAGTTTGACGGGGATTGGTGGAGAGACCCAGTACTTC
>TRBD1|TRBV5-8|once|TRBJ1-1
CASSRTQGAGAFF
TGTGCCAGCAGCAGAACACAGGGGGCCGGGGCTTTCTTT
>TRBD1|TRBV11-2|NA|TRBJ2-5
CASSLDGTGGETQYF
TGTGCCAGCAGCTTAGATGGGACAGGGGGAGAGACCCAGTACTTC
>NA|TRBV28|NA|TRBJ1-2
CASSLSGLYGYTF
TGTGCCAGCAGTTTGTCCGGACTGTATGGCTACACCTTC
>TRBD1|TRBV27|NA|TRBJ1-6
CASSWDRGSNSPLHF
TGTGCCAGCAGTTGGGACAGGGGCTCGAATTCACCCCTCCACTTT
>TRBD1|TRBV19|few|TRBJ2-1
CASTPARDRGRGGGNEQFF
TGTGCCAGTACCCCCGCCCGGGACAGGGGGCGAGGAGGAGGCAATGAGCAGTTCTTC
>NA|TRBV6-2/TRBV6-3|NA|TRBJ1-1
CASSSPPAATEAFF
TGTGCCAGCAGTTCCCCCCCGGCGGCCACTGAAGCTTTCTTT
>TRBD1|TRBV5-1|NA|TRBJ1-6
CASSLLARTGGSPLHF
TGCGCCAGCAGCTTGTTAGCGAGGACAGGGGGCTCACCCCTCCACTTT
>NA|TRBV9|NA|TRBJ1-2
CASSVVEREGSELGYGYTF
TGTGCCAGCAGCGTAGTGGAGCGGGAGGGGTCAGAACTTGGCTATGGCTACACCTTC
>NA|TRBV11-2|NA|TRBJ1-6
CASNVVGGANSPLHF
TGTGCCAGCAACGTTGTCGGGGGGGCGAATTCACCCCTCCACTTT
>NA|TRBV27|few|TRBJ2-5
CASSFLGAQETQYF
TGTGCCAGCAGTTTTTTGGGGGCCCAAGAGACCCAGTACTTC
>TRBD2|TRBV2|few|TRBJ2-3
CASNRAGGWSDTQYF
TGTGCCAGCAATCGAGCGGGAGGGTGGTCAGATACGCAGTATTTT
>TRBD1|TRBV5-1|NA|TRBJ1-4
CASSPGDRAGNEKLFF
TGCGCCAGCAGCCCAGGAGACAGGGCTGGTAATGAAAAACTGTTTTTT
>TRBD1|TRBV19|NA|TRBJ1-1
CASSTGAVDTEAFF
TGTGCCAGCTCGACAGGGGCGGTGGACACTGAAGCTTTCTTT
>NA|TRBV2|NA|TRBJ2-1
CASTASGSLNNEQFF
TGTGCCAGCACAGCATCAGGGTCTCTTAACAATGAGCAGTTCTTC
>TRBD1|TRBV2|once|TRBJ1-4
CASSVGDRLNEKLFF
TGTGCCAGCAGTGTAGGGGACAGGCTTAATGAAAAACTGTTTTTT
>TRBD1|TRBV27|once|TRBJ1-6
CASRGTGDSPLHF
TGTGCCAGCAGGGGGACAGGGGATTCACCCCTCCACTTT
>TRBD2|TRBV19|NA|TRBJ2-1
CASSRASGNEQFF
TGTGCCAGTAGTAGGGCTAGCGGGAATGAGCAGTTCTTC
>NA|TRBV11-2|once|TRBJ1-4
CASSLADTKQLFF
TGTGCCAGCAGCTTAGCAGACACGAAGCAACTGTTTTTT
>NA|TRBV11-2|NA|TRBJ2-7
CASSLGQLPYEQYF
TGTGCCAGCAGCCTAGGACAGCTCCCGTACGAGCAGTACTTC
>NA|TRBV7-9|NA|TRBJ1-5
CASSPRGGGGQPQHF
TGTGCCAGCAGCCCAAGAGGCGGGGGAGGCCAGCCCCAGCATTTT
>TRBD2|TRBV29-1|NA|TRBJ2-2
CSANHLAGVGTGELFF
TGCAGCGCGAACCATCTAGCGGGAGTAGGCACCGGGGAGCTGTTTTTT
>TRBD2|TRBV5-1|NA|TRBJ2-3
CASKAGLAATDTQYF
TGCGCCAGCAAGGCGGGACTAGCGGCCACAGATACGCAGTATTTT
>TRBD1|TRBV28|NA|TRBJ1-1
CASSLGQGAQAFF
TGTGCCAGCAGTTTAGGACAGGGGGCGCAAGCTTTCTTT
>NA|TRBV5-1|NA|TRBJ1-1
CASSLAVNTEAFF
TGCGCCAGCAGCTTGGCGGTGAACACTGAAGCTTTCTTT
>NA|TRBV27|NA|TRBJ2-1
CASSLFPRRNNEQFF
TGTGCCAGCAGTTTATTTCCGCGGCGGAACAATGAGCAGTTCTTC
>TRBD1|TRBV4-1|NA|TRBJ1-5
CASSQTGSNQPQHF
TGCGCCAGCAGCCAGACAGGGAGCAATCAGCCCCAGCATTTT
>TRBD2|TRBV27|NA|TRBJ2-2
CASTPRGGLAGGYYTGELFF
TGTGCCAGCACCCCTCGGGGAGGACTAGCGGGAGGGTACTACACCGGGGAGCTGTTTTTT
>TRBD1|TRBV6-2/TRBV6-3|NA|TRBJ1-2
CASSPRDRDLIRYYGYTF
TGTGCCAGCAGTCCCCGGGACAGAGACCTTATACGGTACTATGGCTACACCTTC
>NA|TRBV30|NA|TRBJ1-1
CAWSYTGIAFF
TGTGCCTGGAGCTATACCGGGATAGCTTTCTTT